These 18 T cell receptor beta chains were all obtained from the same sample, sequenced in a study of post-analysis software for immune sequencing data. The study, taken as a whole, reports: About 5 TRBV segments were significantly more frequent in patients than in controls. TRBV5-6, TRBV5-1 and TRBV20-1 were among these segments.

Presence of unique molecular identifiers characterized the TCR beta cDNA libraries. TCRdb re-analysed the PCR reads in MiXCR, keeping a single row per CDR3 protein. Among around 190,000 distinct CDR3 sequences listed, around 30% were seen once. These receptors are not linked to any known antigen. Sequencing input: blood. The receptor source for this set is a girl under 18 with multiple sclerosis.

This clonotype was seen repeatedly, ten times or more. The chain couples TRBV28 to TRBJ2-7, with a tentative D call TRBD1 (5 bases). Germline CDR1 reads MDHEN; CDR2 reads SYDVKM. V dropped 7 bases and J dropped 2 bases, with 12 bases sitting between them. CDR3 length: 13 residues. The CDR3 nucleotides are TGTGCCAGCACCGCAGGGTTCCCCTACGAGCAGTACTTC. Translating gives CASTAGFPYEQYF.

In its sample, this clonotype was seen a few times. The chain joins TRBV10-3 to TRBJ1-1, with 9 nucleotides matching TRBD1. V gave up 11 bases and J gave up 3 bases; unmatched junction bases: 10. This CDR3 has 14 amino acids. Looked up from germline, CDR1 is ENHRY and CDR2 is SYGVKD. CDR3 protein: CAARQGEGDTEAFF. CDR3 bases: TGTGCCGCTAGACAGGGGGAAGGAGACACTGAAGCTTTCTTT.

This clonotype has a count of ten or more. V usage is TRBV5-1 and J usage is TRBJ2-7, with D tentatively TRBD2 (6 bases). Trimming took off 3 bases at V and 3 bases at J, with 19 bases between the two ends. This CDR3 region has 16 residues. Germline CDR1 reads SGHRS; CDR2 reads YFSETQ. The CDR3 spells CASSSSSGVAGYEQYF. DNA of the CDR3: TGCGCCAGCAGCTCCTCCTCGGGGGTAGCAGGCTACGAGCAGTACTTC.

Details on this clonotype: A much larger clone sits a single nucleotide away, making a read error possible. The chain couples TRBV5-1 to TRBJ2-3; 8 bases match TRBD2. CDR3 length: 16 residues. In germline, CDR1 is SGHRS, CDR2 YFSETQ. CDR3 protein: CASRSGQRGSTDAQYF. CDR3 in DNA: TGCGCCAGCAGATCTGGCCAGCGGGGGAGCACAGATGCGCAGTATTTT. Full variable domain (outside the CDR3, taken from reference TRBV5-1 and TRBJ2-3): KAGVTQTPRYLIKTRGQQVTLSCSPISGHRSVSWYQQTPGQGLQFLFEYFSETQRNKGNFPGRFSGRQFSNSRSEMNVSTLELGDSALYLCASRSGQRGSTDAQYFGPGTRLTVL.

As regards this clonotype: A junction end diverges from the germline sequence, so it may reflect a read error. The chain combines TRBV5-1 with TRBJ1-2; 10 nucleotides match TRBD1. Germline V lookup: CDR1 SGHRS, CDR2 YFSETQ. CDR3 length: 15 amino acids. For the CDR3, the DNA is TGCACCAGCAGCTTGGTAGGGACAGGGGACTCTGGCTACACCTTC. This sequence encodes CTSSLVGTGDSGYTF. The full variable domain, rest sourced from reference TRBV5-1 and TRBJ1-2, is KAGVTQTPRYLIKTRGQQVTLSCSPISGHRSVSWYQQTPGQGLQFLFEYFSETQRNKGNFPGRFSGRQFSNSRSEMNVSTLELGDSALYLCTSSLVGTGDSGYTFGSGTRLTVV.

This clonotype was observed a few times. The chain recombines TRBV7-3 with TRBJ1-1; D is unresolved. This CDR3 contains 14 residues. The V gene's germline CDR1 is SGHTA and CDR2 FQGTGA. Trimming removed 0 bases from V and 1 base from J, with 6 bases in between. CDR3 loop: CASSLTSGNTEAFF. In nucleotides, the CDR3 is TGTGCCAGCAGCTTAACGTCTGGGAACACTGAAGCTTTCTTT. The entire variable domain, with the rest obtained from reference TRBV7-3 and TRBJ1-1, is as follows: GAGVSQTPSNKVTEKGKYVELRCDPISGHTALYWYRQSLGQGPEFLIYFQGTGAADDSGLPNDRFFAVRPEGSVSTLKIQRTERGDSAVYLCASSLTSGNTEAFFGQGTRLTVV.

The genes are TRBV6-6 and TRBJ2-1, with unresolved D. Germline values: CDR1 MNHNY, CDR2 SVGAGI (reference sequence). V was trimmed by 6 bases and J by 3 bases, leaving 9 bases between them. CDR3 size: 13 residues. The CDR3 loop reads CASSPADYNEQFF. The DNA of the CDR3 is TGTGCCAGCAGCCCGGCAGACTACAATGAGCAGTTCTTC.

This clonotype appeared once. This could be a read error, since a much larger clone is one nucleotide away. V usage is TRBV20-1 and J usage is TRBJ2-7; either TRBD1 or TRBD2 may supply D (5 bases each). From germline, CDR1 is DFQATT and CDR2 SNEGSKA (reference sequence). Trimming removed 3 bases at V and 3 bases at J, with 12 bases between. This CDR3 is 13 amino acids long. The CDR3 reads CSARPLGVYEQYF. CDR3 DNA: TGCAGTGCTAGGCCCCTGGGGGTCTACGAGCAGTACTTC.

J is TRBJ1-1 and V is TRBV5-1; perhaps TRBD1 as D (6 bases). The V end was cut by 2 bases, the J end by 8 bases, with 10 bases between. CDR3 size: 12 residues. Germline V gene data show CDR1 as SGHRS and CDR2 as YFSETQ. The CDR3 loop reads CASSLARGEAFF. In DNA form, the CDR3 reads TGCGCCAGCAGCTTAGCCAGGGGAGAAGCTTTCTTT.

This clonotype appeared a few times. The CDR3 DNA is TGTGCCAGCACCTCTTTGAATTCACCCCTCCACTTT. It yields the protein CASTSLNSPLHF. The chain employs TRBV11-2 and TRBJ1-6; no clear D. CDR1 is SGHAT, CDR2 FQNNGV, per germline. The CDR3 contains 12 residues. V lost 7 bases and J lost 7, with 8 bases in between.

Regarding this clonotype: A clone one base away is much larger, so this may be a read error. The chain joins TRBV4-2 to TRBJ1-5, with D uncertain. V was cut by 0 bases and J by 6 bases, with 12 bases left in between. Germline V gene data show CDR1 as LGHNA and CDR2 as YNFKEQ. CDR3 length equals 15 residues. As DNA, the CDR3 is TGTGCCAGCAGCCAAGATCATTTGGCCGGTCAGCCCCAGCATTTT. It yields the protein CASSQDHLAGQPQHF.

The V call is TRBV7-2, the J call TRBJ2-1; 14 nucleotides line up with TRBD2. The CDR3 covers 18 residues. The V segment lost 6 bases and the J segment 4 bases; nucleotides outside the gene matches: 11. From germline, CDR1 is SGHTA and CDR2 FQGNSA. The CDR3 nucleotides read TGTGCCAGCAGTTTCGGACTAGCGGGGGGCGTGGGGTACAATGAGCAGTTCTTC. The encoded protein is CASSFGLAGGVGYNEQFF.

This chain's CDR3 is CASSDGTSGSNEQFF. In DNA, the CDR3 is TGTGCCAGCAGCGACGGGACTAGCGGGAGTAATGAGCAGTTCTTC. The J gene is TRBJ2-1, the V gene TRBV13, with 14 bases identical to TRBD2. With V trimmed by 5 bases and J by 7 bases, 4 bases remained unmatched. In germline, CDR1 is PRHDT, CDR2 FYEKMQ (reference sequence). The CDR3 is 15 amino acids.

This clonotype appeared many times. V is TRBV10-2 and J is TRBJ1-2; no reliable D call. CDR1 and CDR2 (germline): WSHSY, SAAADI. The CDR3 spans 14 residues. V was shortened by 10 bases and J by 3 bases, with 18 bases between the two germline ends. DNA of the CDR3: TGCGCCACCTGGATTGGCCGGACTTACTATGGCTACACCTTC. Translation: CATWIGRTYYGYTF.

Ten or more counts support this clonotype. The chain carries TRBV20-1 and TRBJ2-1; TRBD2 is a possible D gene (5 bases). Looked up from germline, CDR1 is DFQATT and CDR2 is SNEGSKA (reference sequence). The CDR3 contains 11 residues. With 5 bases removed from V and 4 bases from J, the gap between germline ends came to 6 bases. Here the CDR3 DNA reads TGCAGTGCTGGACTGTACAATGAGCAGTTCTTC. This translates into CSAGLYNEQFF.

This clonotype was seen a single time. The junction departs from germline at one end; a sequencing error may be responsible. The rearrangement joins TRBV18 to TRBJ1-1, with a tentative D call TRBD1 (6 bases). The CDR3 loop spans 13 amino acids. Germline V gene lookup returns CDR1 KGHSH and CDR2 LQKENI. CDR3 protein: CVSSPPGQNEAFF. The CDR3 DNA sequence: TGTGTCAGCTCACCACCAGGACAGAATGAAGCTTTCTTT.

This clonotype has more than one count but fewer than ten. The junction and the germline gene differ at one end; a read error may be behind it. J is TRBJ2-3 and V is TRBV7-7, with 11 bases that match TRBD2. The CDR3 loop spans 15 amino acids. CDR1 is SSHAT and CDR2 is FNYEAQ in the germline V gene (reference sequence). CDR3 protein: CASSISGGASDTQYF. CDR3 coding DNA: TGTGCTAGCAGCATTAGCGGGGGGGCCTCAGATACGCAGTATTTT.

At least ten counts were recorded for this clonotype. The gene calls are TRBV5-1 and TRBJ2-1; 8 bases map to TRBD1. The CDR3 sequence is 15 residues long. Germline V lookup: CDR1 SGHRS, CDR2 YFSETQ. With 4 bases clipped from V and 6 bases from J, the junction kept 9 bases outside the gene matches. CDR3 sequence (DNA): TGCGCCAGCAGCCCCCCGGGACAGGTCGCCAATGAGCAGTTCTTC. This translates into CASSPPGQVANEQFF.